This is a list of T cell receptor beta chains from one sample in a study of OX40 agonist ivuxolimab in advanced cancers. Repertoires were generated with immunoSEQ multiplex PCR, while TCRdb's copy carries only in-frame clones and drops some. Altogether roughly 100,000 clones are present, roughly 90% being singletons, with the ten largest covering around 5.9%. Sequencing used CD4+ or CD8+ T cells sorted from blood, obtained in a trial of the OX40 agonist ivuxolimab. These receptors were obtained from an adult with an advanced solid tumor such as melanoma, head and neck, liver or kidney cancer. Each CDR3 is given with its conserved first and last residue. D genes are given only for firm matches. Only part of the rows carry a size: once, few, many, or a class if the clone is expanded.

TRBJ1-6,-,-,TRBV2,TGTGCCAGCAGGGGACGGTATAATTCACCCCTCCACTTT,CASRGRYNSPLHF
TRBJ2-6,once,-,TRBV21-1,TGTGCCAGCAGCAAACCGACCGGGGCCAACGTCCTGACTTTC,CASSKPTGANVLTF
TRBJ1-5,-,TRBD1,TRBV6-1,TGTGCCAGCAGTGCAGGGGGCAAAGATCAGCCCCAGCATTTT,CASSAGGKDQPQHF
TRBJ2-3,-,-,TRBV18,TGTGCCAGCTCACCAAACGTCAAGAGCACAGATACGCAGTATTTT,CASSPNVKSTDTQYF
TRBJ1-5,-,-,TRBV7-3,TGTGCCAGCAGCTTAAATCCCCCCCAGCCCCAGCATTTT,CASSLNPPQPQHF
TRBJ2-7,-,-,TRBV18,TGTGCCAGCTCACCACCAATGGGAAGTGAGTACGAGCAGTACTTC,CASSPPMGSEYEQYF
TRBJ1-5,many,-,TRBV2,TGTGCCAGCAGGAGGGATGGCAATCAGCCCCAGCATTTT,CASRRDGNQPQHF
TRBJ2-7,-,-,TRBV6-6,TGTGCCAGCAGACTGAGTGCTAGCTCCTACGAGCAGTACTTC,CASRLSASSYEQYF
TRBJ2-7,-,-,TRBV7-2,TGTGCCAGCAGGGCTCAGAGGGGTAACTACGAGCAGTACTTC,CASRAQRGNYEQYF
TRBJ1-4,-,-,TRBV11-3,TGTGCCAGCAGCTTGGGCAGGGAAAATGAAAAACTGTTTTTT,CASSLGRENEKLFF
TRBJ2-3,-,-,TRBV6-1,TGTGCCAGCACCGACACAGGGTCTAGCACAGATACGCAGTATTTT,CASTDTGSSTDTQYF
TRBJ1-3,-,-,TRBV11-3,TGTGCCAGCAGCTTGGACCCTGGGTCTGGAAACACCATATATTTT,CASSLDPGSGNTIYF
TRBJ2-2,-,-,TRBV21-1,TGTGCCAGGAGGGGGGTGCTGGCACCGGAGCTGTTTTTT,CARRGVLAPELFF
TRBJ2-7,-,-,TRBV27,TGTGCCAGCAGATTCAGCGGGACACCAGCCTACGAGCAGTACTTC,CASRFSGTPAYEQYF
TRBJ2-1,-,TRBD2,TRBV6-5,TGTGCCAGCAGCCGGACTAGCGGGAGTCCCGATGAGCAGTTCTTC,CASSRTSGSPDEQFF
TRBJ1-1,-,-,TRBV15,TGTGCCACCAGCAGAGTATTAGGGAACACTGAAGCTTTCTTT,CATSRVLGNTEAFF
TRBJ2-7,once,-,TRBV18,TGTGCCAGCTCACCCGGATCTGCTTACGAGCAGTACTTC,CASSPGSAYEQYF
TRBJ2-7,-,-,TRBV5-1,TGCGCCAGCAGCTTGGCCTTCGGCTCTCCGGACTACGAGCAGTACTTC,CASSLAFGSPDYEQYF
TRBJ2-7,-,-,TRBV29-1,TGCAGCGTTGAAGAGGGACCGTTCGGCGAGCAGTACTTC,CSVEEGPFGEQYF
TRBJ2-2,-,TRBD1,TRBV5-8,TGTGCCAGCAGCCCTGGACAGGGAACCGGGGAGCTGTTTTTT,CASSPGQGTGELFF
TRBJ1-4,-,-,TRBV9,TGTGCCAGCAGCGTAGTCGGGACTGGGGGTGAAAAACTGTTTTTT,CASSVVGTGGEKLFF
TRBJ1-3,-,-,TRBV7-9,TGTGCCAGCAGCTTGGGTACAGGGAAGGGAAACACCATATATTTT,CASSLGTGKGNTIYF
TRBJ2-2,-,TRBD2,TRBV13,TGTGCCAGCAGTTTTCTCTTTGCGGGGGGAACCACCGGGGAGCTGTTTTTT,CASSFLFAGGTTGELFF
TRBJ2-1,-,TRBD1,TRBV7-9,TGTGCCAGCAGCTTAGGTTGGGGACAGGGGACAATGAATGAGCAGTTCTTC,CASSLGWGQGTMNEQFF
TRBJ1-6,few,-,TRBV5-1,TGCGCCAGCAGCCTACAATCCGCAGCTACTTCACCCCTCCACTTT,CASSLQSAATSPLHF
TRBJ2-5,-,TRBD2,TRBV18,TGTGCCAGCTCACCACCCCTGGCGGGGGGGACCCAGTACTTC,CASSPPLAGGTQYF
TRBJ1-4,-,-,TRBV29-1,TGCAGCGTTCAACAGGGTGGCGAAAAACTGTTTTTT,CSVQQGGEKLFF
TRBJ2-7,-,TRBD2,TRBV6-5,TGTGCCAGCAGTTACTCTCTAGCGGGAGGGTACGAGCAGTACTTC,CASSYSLAGGYEQYF
TRBJ1-2,-,-,TRBV4-3,TGCGCCAGCAGCCAATCATCTAGGGGTGCTAACTATGGCTACACCTTC,CASSQSSRGANYGYTF
TRBJ2-2,-,TRBD2,TRBV6-6,TGTGCCAGCAGTCCCCCCGGGGTAGCGGGGAACGGGGAGCTGTTTTTT,CASSPPGVAGNGELFF
TRBJ2-1,-,-,TRBV19,TGTGCCAGTAAAAGTAGCGCAATCAATGAGCAGTTCTTC,CASKSSAINEQFF
TRBJ1-1,-,TRBD1,TRBV6-5,TGTGCCAGCAGTTACGCCCAGGGGGCCTATGGAGCTTTCTTT,CASSYAQGAYGAFF
TRBJ1-4,once,TRBD1,TRBV13,TGTGCCAGCAGCTACCGGACAGGGGGCGACGAAAAACTGTTTTTT,CASSYRTGGDEKLFF
TRBJ2-7,-,TRBD1,TRBV18,TGTGCCAGCTCACCAACAGGGGAAGGCGAGCAGTACTTC,CASSPTGEGEQYF
TRBJ1-3,-,-,TRBV28,TGTGCCAGCAGTTTAAGGGGTGGAAACACCATATATTTT,CASSLRGGNTIYF
TRBJ1-3,-,-,TRBV5-4,TGTGCCAGCAGCTTGGCGCAGGGCCCCTCTGGAAACACCATATATTTT,CASSLAQGPSGNTIYF
TRBJ2-2,-,-,TRBV5-1,TGCGCCAGCAGCTTGGTTGGGGGTAGTGCCGGGGAGCTGTTTTTT,CASSLVGGSAGELFF
TRBJ1-4,-,-,TRBV7-9,TGTGCCAGCAGCCCACGCCCCCGGGGATCGAATGAAAAACTGTTTTTT,CASSPRPRGSNEKLFF
TRBJ1-1,-,-,TRBV29-1,TGCAGCGTTCCAGGGCGGAACACTGAAGCTTTCTTT,CSVPGRNTEAFF
TRBJ1-4,-,-,TRBV30,TGTGCCTGGAGGGGTACAGGGATAAAAGCTAATGAAAAACTGTTTTTT,CAWRGTGIKANEKLFF
TRBJ1-1,-,-,TRBV5-6,TGTGCCAGCAGCTTGGAGGTCGGGCGGGCTGAAGCTTTCTTT,CASSLEVGRAEAFF
TRBJ1-4,-,-,TRBV27,TGTGCCAGCAGTTTAGGCCCGAAGGGGGAAAAACTGTTTTTT,CASSLGPKGEKLFF
TRBJ2-1,-,-,TRBV4-1,TGCGCCAGCAGCCCCCAGGGGCCGGGCTACAATGAGCAGTTCTTC,CASSPQGPGYNEQFF
TRBJ1-5,-,-,TRBV7-8,TGTGCCAGCAGCTTACGGGGACGGGGGGTGTATCAGCCCCAGCATTTT,CASSLRGRGVYQPQHF
TRBJ2-2,-,-,TRBV11-3,TGTGCCAGCAGCTTAGATCGTATAACAGCCCTTAACGGGGAGCTGTTTTTT,CASSLDRITALNGELFF
TRBJ1-1,-,TRBD1,TRBV5-1,TGCGCCAGCAGCCTGACAGGGCGGAACACTGAAGCTTTCTTT,CASSLTGRNTEAFF
TRBJ2-3,-,-,TRBV30,TGTGCCTGGGGGAGAGGGGGGGCCGGCACAGATACGCAGTATTTT,CAWGRGGAGTDTQYF
TRBJ2-4,-,-,TRBV12-5,TGTGCTAGTGGTTTAGGAGAAAACATTCAGTACTTC,CASGLGENIQYF
TRBJ2-7,few,-,TRBV18,TGTGCCAGCTCACCACGCAGGAACGAGCAGTACTTC,CASSPRRNEQYF
TRBJ2-6,medium-sized,-,TRBV19,TGTGCCAGTAGTATCGTCGGAGCTTCTGGGGCCAACGTCCTGACTTTC,CASSIVGASGANVLTF
TRBJ1-2,few,-,TRBV5-6,TGTGCCAGCAGCTTGGGCAGCTGGAGTTATGGCTACACCTTC,CASSLGSWSYGYTF
TRBJ1-3,-,-,TRBV7-2,TGTGCCAGCAGCTCAGAGCCATACCCCATATATTTT,CASSSEPYPIYF
TRBJ1-2,-,TRBD1,TRBV4-3,TGCGCCAGCAGCCAAATGTCAGGGGGCGCAAACTATGGCTACACCTTC,CASSQMSGGANYGYTF
TRBJ2-7,-,-,TRBV5-6,TGTGCCAGCAGCGACTCCTACGAGCAGTACTTC,CASSDSYEQYF
TRBJ1-2,-,-,TRBV6-5,TGTGCCAGCAGTTACTGGGCAGGGCCCCTCTATGGCTACACCTTC,CASSYWAGPLYGYTF